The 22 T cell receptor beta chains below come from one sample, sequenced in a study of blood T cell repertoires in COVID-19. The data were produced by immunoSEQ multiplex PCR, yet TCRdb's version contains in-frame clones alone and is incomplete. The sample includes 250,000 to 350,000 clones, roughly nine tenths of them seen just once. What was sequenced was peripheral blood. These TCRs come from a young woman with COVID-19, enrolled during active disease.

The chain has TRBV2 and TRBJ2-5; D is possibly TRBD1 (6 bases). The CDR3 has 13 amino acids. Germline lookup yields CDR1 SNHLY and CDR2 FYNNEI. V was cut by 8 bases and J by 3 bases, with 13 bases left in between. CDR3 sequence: CASRRDTEETQYF. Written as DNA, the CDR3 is TGTGCCAGCCGCAGGGACACCGAAGAGACCCAGTACTTC. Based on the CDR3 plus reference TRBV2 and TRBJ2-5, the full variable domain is EPEVTQTPSHQVTQMGQEVILRCVPISNHLYFYWYRQILGQKVEFLVSFYNNEISEKSEIFDDQFSVERPDGSNFTLKIRSTKLEDSAMYFCASRRDTEETQYFGPGTRLLVL.

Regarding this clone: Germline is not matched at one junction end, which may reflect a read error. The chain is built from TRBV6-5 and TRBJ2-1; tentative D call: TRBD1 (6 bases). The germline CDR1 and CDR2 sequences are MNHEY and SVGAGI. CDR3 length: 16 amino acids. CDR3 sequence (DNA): TGTGCCAGCAGTCACTCCACAGGGATCACCTACAATGAGCAGTTCTTC. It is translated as CASSHSTGITYNEQFF.

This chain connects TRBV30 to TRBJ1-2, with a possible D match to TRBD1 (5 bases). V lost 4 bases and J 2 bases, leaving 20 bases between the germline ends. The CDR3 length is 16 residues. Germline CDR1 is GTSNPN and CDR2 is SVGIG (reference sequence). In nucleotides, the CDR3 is TGTGCCTGGAATAAAGAAGGGGCCGCCTTCAACTATGGCTACACCTTC. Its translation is CAWNKEGAAFNYGYTF.

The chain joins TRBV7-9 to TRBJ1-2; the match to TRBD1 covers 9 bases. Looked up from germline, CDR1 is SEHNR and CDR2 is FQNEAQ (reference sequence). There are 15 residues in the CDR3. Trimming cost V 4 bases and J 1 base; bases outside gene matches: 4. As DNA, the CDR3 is TGTGCCAGCAGCTACCGGGACAGGGATAACTATGGCTACACCTTC. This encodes CASSYRDRDNYGYTF.

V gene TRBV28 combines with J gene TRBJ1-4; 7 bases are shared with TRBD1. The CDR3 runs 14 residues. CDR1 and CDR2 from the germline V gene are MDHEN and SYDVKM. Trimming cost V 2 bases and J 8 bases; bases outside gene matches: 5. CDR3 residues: CASSLRGRGEKLFF. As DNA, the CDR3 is TGTGCCAGCAGTTTAAGGGGGCGAGGCGAAAAACTGTTTTTT.

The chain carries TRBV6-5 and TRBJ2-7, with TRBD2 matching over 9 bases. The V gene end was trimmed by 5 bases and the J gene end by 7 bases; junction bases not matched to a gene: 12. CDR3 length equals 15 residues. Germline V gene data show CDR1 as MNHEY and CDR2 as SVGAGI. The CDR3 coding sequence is TGTGCCAGCAGTAGCGGGAGGAACCTCCTAATGGAGCAGTACTTC. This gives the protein CASSSGRNLLMEQYF.

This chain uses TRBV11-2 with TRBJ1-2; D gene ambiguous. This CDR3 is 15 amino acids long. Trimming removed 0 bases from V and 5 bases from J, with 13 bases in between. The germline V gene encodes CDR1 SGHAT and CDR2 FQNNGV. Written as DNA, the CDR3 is TGTGCCAGCAGCTTAGATCGGGTGGAGGCATATGGCTACACCTTC. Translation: CASSLDRVEAYGYTF. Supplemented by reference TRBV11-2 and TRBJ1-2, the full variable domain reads EAGVAQSPRYKIIEKRQSVAFWCNPISGHATLYWYQQILGQGPKLLIQFQNNGVVDDSQLPKDRFSAERLKGVDSTLKIQPAKLEDSAVYLCASSLDRVEAYGYTFGSGTRLTVV.

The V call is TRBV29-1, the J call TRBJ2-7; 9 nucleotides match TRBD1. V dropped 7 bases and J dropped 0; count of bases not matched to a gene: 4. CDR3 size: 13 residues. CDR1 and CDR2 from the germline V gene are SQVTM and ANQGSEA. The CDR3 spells CSAGQGSSYEQYF. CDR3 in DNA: TGCAGCGCAGGACAGGGGAGCTCCTACGAGCAGTACTTC.

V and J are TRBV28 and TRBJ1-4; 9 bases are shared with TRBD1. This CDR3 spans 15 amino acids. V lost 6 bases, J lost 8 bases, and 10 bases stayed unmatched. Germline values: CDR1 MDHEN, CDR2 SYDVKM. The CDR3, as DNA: TGTGCCAGCAGCCGATACAGGGGGCGGCAGGAAAAACTGTTTTTT. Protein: CASSRYRGRQEKLFF. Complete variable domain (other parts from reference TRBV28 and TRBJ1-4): DVKVTQSSRYLVKRTGEKVFLECVQDMDHENMFWYRQDPGLGLRLIYFSYDVKMKEKGDIPEGYSVSREKKERFSLILESASTNQTSMYLCASSRYRGRQEKLFFGSGTQLSVL.

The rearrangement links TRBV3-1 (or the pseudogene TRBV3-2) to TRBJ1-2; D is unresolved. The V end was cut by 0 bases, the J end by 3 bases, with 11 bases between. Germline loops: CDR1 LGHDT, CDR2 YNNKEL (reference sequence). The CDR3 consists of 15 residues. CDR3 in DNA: TGTGCCAGCAGCCAAGAATTGCGGGGTTACTATGGCTACACCTTC. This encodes CASSQELRGYYGYTF.

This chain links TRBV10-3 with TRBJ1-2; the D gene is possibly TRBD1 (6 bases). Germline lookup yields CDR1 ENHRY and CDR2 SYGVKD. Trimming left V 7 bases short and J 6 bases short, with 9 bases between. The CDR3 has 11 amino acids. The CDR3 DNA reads TGTGCCATCAACAGGGCGGATGGCTACACCTTC. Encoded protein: CAINRADGYTF.

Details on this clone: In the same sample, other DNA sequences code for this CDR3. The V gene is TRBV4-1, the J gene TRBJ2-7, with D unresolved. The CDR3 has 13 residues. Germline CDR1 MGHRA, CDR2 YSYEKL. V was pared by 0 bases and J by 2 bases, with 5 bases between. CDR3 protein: CASSQDSAYEQYF. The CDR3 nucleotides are TGCGCCAGCAGCCAAGACTCCGCCTACGAGCAGTACTTC.

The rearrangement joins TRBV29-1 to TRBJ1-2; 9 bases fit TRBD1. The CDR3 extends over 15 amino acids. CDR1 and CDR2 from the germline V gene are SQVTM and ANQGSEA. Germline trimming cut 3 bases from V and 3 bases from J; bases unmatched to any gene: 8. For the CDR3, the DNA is TGCAGCGTTGATGGGACAGGGTTTGGGGACTATGGCTACACCTTC. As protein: CSVDGTGFGDYGYTF.

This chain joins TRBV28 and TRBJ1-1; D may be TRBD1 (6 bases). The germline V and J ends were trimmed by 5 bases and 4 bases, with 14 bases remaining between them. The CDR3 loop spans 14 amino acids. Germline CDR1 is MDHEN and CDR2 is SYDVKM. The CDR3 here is CASSPPVGGTEAFF. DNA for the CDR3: TGTGCCAGCAGTCCCCCGGTAGGGGGCACTGAAGCTTTCTTT.

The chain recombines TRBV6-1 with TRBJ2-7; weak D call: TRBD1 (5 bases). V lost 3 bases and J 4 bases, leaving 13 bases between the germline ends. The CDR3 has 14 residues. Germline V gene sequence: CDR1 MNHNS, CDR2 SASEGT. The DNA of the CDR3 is TGTGCCAGCAGTGACGCAGGGAAGGGGTACGAGCAGTACTTC. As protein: CASSDAGKGYEQYF.

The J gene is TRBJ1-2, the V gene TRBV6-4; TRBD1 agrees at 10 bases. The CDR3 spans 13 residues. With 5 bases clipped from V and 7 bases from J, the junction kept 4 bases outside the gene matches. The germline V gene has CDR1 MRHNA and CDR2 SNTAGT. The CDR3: CASSTTGGRGYTF. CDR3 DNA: TGTGCCAGCAGTACGACAGGGGGCCGTGGCTACACCTTC.

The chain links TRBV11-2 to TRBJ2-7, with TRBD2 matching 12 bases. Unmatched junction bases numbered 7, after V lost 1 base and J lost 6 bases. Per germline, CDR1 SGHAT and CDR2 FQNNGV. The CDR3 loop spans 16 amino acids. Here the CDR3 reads CASSLAPGLAGSEQYF. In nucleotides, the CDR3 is TGTGCCAGCAGCTTAGCCCCCGGACTAGCGGGATCCGAGCAGTACTTC.

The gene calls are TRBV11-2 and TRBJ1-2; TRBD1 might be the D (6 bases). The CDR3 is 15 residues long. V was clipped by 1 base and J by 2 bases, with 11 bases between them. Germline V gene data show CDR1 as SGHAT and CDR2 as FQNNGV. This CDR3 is CASSLVAQGNYGYTF. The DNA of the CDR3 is TGTGCCAGCAGCTTAGTAGCCCAGGGGAACTATGGCTACACCTTC.

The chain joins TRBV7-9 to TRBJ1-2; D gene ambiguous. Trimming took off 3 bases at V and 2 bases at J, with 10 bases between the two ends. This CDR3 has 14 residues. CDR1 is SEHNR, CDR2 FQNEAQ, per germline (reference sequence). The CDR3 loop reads CASSFAGQNYGYTF. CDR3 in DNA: TGTGCCAGCAGCTTCGCTGGGCAGAACTATGGCTACACCTTC.

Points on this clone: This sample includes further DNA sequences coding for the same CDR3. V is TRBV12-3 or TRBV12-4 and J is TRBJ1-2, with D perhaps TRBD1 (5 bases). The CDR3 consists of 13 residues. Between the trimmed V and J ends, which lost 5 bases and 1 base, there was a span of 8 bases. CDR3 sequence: CASSLRGNYGYTF. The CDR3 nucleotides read TGTGCCAGCAGTCTTAGGGGTAACTATGGCTACACCTTC.

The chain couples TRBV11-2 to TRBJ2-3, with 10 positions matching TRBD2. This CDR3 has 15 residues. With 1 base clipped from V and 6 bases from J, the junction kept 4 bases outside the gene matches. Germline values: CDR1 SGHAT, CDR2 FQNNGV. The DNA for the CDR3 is TGTGCCAGCAGCTTAGTAGGTAGCGGGAGGGATACGCAGTATTTT. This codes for CASSLVGSGRDTQYF.

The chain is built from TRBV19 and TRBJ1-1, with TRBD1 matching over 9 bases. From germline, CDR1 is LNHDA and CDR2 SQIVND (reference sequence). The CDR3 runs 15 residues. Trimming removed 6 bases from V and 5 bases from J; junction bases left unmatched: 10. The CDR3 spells CASRPGGQGETEAFF. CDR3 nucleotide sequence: TGTGCCAGTAGACCGGGGGGACAGGGTGAGACTGAAGCTTTCTTT.